The clone carrying this TCR beta chain was found once. The antigen remains undetermined. The sample originates from a study of shared clonotypes between healthy human individuals. Each sample came from a Caucasian adult donor living in Nashville, Tennessee. Replicate sorted-subset PCRs were loaded with 150 to 200 ng DNA, 25,000 to 30,000 T cell genomes. Libraries were prepared by immunoSEQ multiplex PCR; TCRdb keeps only in-frame clonotypes and omits some of them. The data hold about 980,000 clones, with 76% observed a single time. General study results and limits: Apart from blood, nothing was sampled; tissue repertoires likely differ.

The sequencing sample was made of memory CD4+ T cells sorted from blood. Subset reported: CD45RA-negative fraction. This clonotype was obtained from a man aged 18 to 29 in good health.

Written as DNA, the CDR3 is TGTGCCAGCACCCTCCGCCGGTCAAGAGGACAGGGGAGCACAGATACGCAGTATTTT. Its translation: CASTLRRSRGQGSTDTQYF. The chain couples TRBV7-9 to TRBJ2-3; 9 bases agree with TRBD1. With V trimmed by 7 bases and J by 0 bases, 17 bases remained unmatched. CDR3 length equals 19 residues. Germline loops: CDR1 SEHNR, CDR2 FQNEAQ (reference sequence).